This TCR beta chain emerged from a study of response to subunit inactivated influenza vaccine (dated by TCRdb to the late 2010s). Turning to the overall study: Deep quantitative profiling of the T cell receptor repertoire was used in the study to follow responses to a trivalent subunit inactivated influenza vaccine. What the authors observed across the whole study: The authors proposed that each seasonal influenza vaccination may bring in only a limited number of new T cells.

This clonotype has a handful of counts. Its antigen is currently not known. The sample holds no much larger clone one base away, and base qualities are not on file. According to the study, the label for this sample's time point signals: 45 days after influenza vaccine administration. The method behind the library was RT-PCR. Sequenced using an Illumina HiSeq 2500. TCRdb trimmed public reads at Q25 via fastp, called clones via MiXCR and kept in-frame beta chains. Rows matching on CDR3 protein sequence are summarized as one entry with the most common DNA and genes. Present in this sample are 500,000 or so distinct CDR3 sequences, approximately 9.9% of which were seen just once. The ten largest make up 12% of the sample. The V end gives up 3 bases and the J end 3 bases, leaving 9 bases in the junction not matched to a gene. Including the terminal cysteine and phenylalanine, the CDR3 comprises 17 residues. The DNA shown is the 51-base CDR3, in frame from base 1. From a lookup of the germline V gene, CDR1 and CDR2 are MDHEN and SYDVKM.

This clonotype was obtained from a man aged 50 to 59 who received an inactivated influenza vaccine. Donor details come from another sample of the same person, matched by shared clones. The rearrangement combines TRBV28 with TRBJ2-3, with TRBD1 matching 10 junction bases. Sample: PBMCs from blood, taken 40 to 50 days after vaccination. The sequenced DNA: TGTGCCAGCAGTTTTGGGGGGACAGGGGCTTTGACAGATACGCAGTATTTT. This gives the protein CASSFGGTGALTDTQYF.